These T cell receptor beta chains were read from a single sample in a study of blood T cell repertoires in COVID-19. Data came from immunoSEQ multiplex PCR; TCRdb stores just in-frame clones and leaves some out. The data show 130,000 or so clones, with 83% seen just once and 18% held by the top ten. Specimen: PBMCs or T cells enriched from blood (not recorded which). The source of these receptors is a man aged 25 to 40 who had recovered from COVID-19. Both conserved end residues are part of each CDR3. Fields, in order: V gene, J gene, clone size, D gene, CDR3 DNA, CDR3 protein. The D gene is left open where the match is weak. Size is stated for part of the rows, as once, few or many counts, or as a class when the clone is expanded.

TRBV7-8,TRBJ1-5,-,-,TGTGCCAGCAGCTGGGAAACAGGAATTGCGAGCAATCAGCCCCAGCATTTT,CASSWETGIASNQPQHF
TRBV18,TRBJ2-7,-,-,TGTGCCAGCTCACCTAGCGACTGGGGTGACGAGCAGTACTTC,CASSPSDWGDEQYF
TRBV18,TRBJ1-1,few,-,TGTGCCAGCTCACCACCTACAGGGCGGACTGAAGCTTTCTTT,CASSPPTGRTEAFF
TRBV19,TRBJ1-2,-,TRBD1,TGTGCCAGTAGAACAGGGGCAAACTATGGCTACACCTTC,CASRTGANYGYTF
TRBV10-2,TRBJ1-1,-,-,TGCGCCAGCAGTGATGAGGGTTGGACTGAAGCTTTCTTT,CASSDEGWTEAFF
TRBV5-5,TRBJ1-1,-,-,TGTGCCAGCAGCTTGGGCGCCAGGGTTCAGGACACTGAAGCTTTCTTT,CASSLGARVQDTEAFF
TRBV10-2,TRBJ1-5,few,TRBD1,TGCGCCAGCAACGGACAGGGACAAGGGCCCCAGCATTTT,CASNGQGQGPQHF
TRBV30,TRBJ1-3,-,TRBD1,TGTGCCTGGAGGAAACCGGGACAGACTGGAAACACCATATATTTT,CAWRKPGQTGNTIYF
TRBV25-1,TRBJ2-3,once,-,TGTGCCAGCAGTGCCACAGGGGATACGCAGTATTTT,CASSATGDTQYF
TRBV5-4,TRBJ1-2,once,-,TGTGCCAGCAGCTTGATTAACAGGGTCCAGGATGGCTACACCTTC,CASSLINRVQDGYTF
TRBV7-9,TRBJ2-1,-,-,TGTGCCAGCAGTGGTGTCTCGGGAACGGGAGCCTACAATGAGCAGTTCTTC,CASSGVSGTGAYNEQFF
TRBV11-2,TRBJ2-1,-,TRBD2,TGTGCCAGCAGCTTAGATAGGTTGGCTAGCGGACGAAGCTCCTACAATGAGCAGTTCTTC,CASSLDRLASGRSSYNEQFF
TRBV3-1/TRBV3-2,TRBJ1-1,once,-,TGTGCCAGCAGCTCGGCGGGGGTCACTGAAGCTTTCTTT,CASSSAGVTEAFF
TRBV29-1,TRBJ2-5,-,TRBD2,TGCAGCGTTGAAGCTAGCGGGAGTTCCGAGACCCAGTACTTC,CSVEASGSSETQYF
TRBV2,TRBJ1-4,-,TRBD1,TGTGCCAGCAGGGGACAGGGTAATGAAAAACTGTTTTTT,CASRGQGNEKLFF
TRBV6-6,TRBJ1-4,-,TRBD1,TGTGCCAGCAAGTGGGACAGGGGGCTCACTAATGAAAAACTGTTTTTT,CASKWDRGLTNEKLFF
TRBV18,TRBJ1-2,-,TRBD1,TGTGCCAGCTCACCGGAACAGGGGTCTGGCTACACCTTC,CASSPEQGSGYTF
TRBV7-2,TRBJ1-1,-,-,TGTGCCAGCAGCTTGCCAGGGTCGAGCACTGAAGCTTTCTTT,CASSLPGSSTEAFF
TRBV25-1,TRBJ2-1,once,-,TGTGCCAGCAGTGAACCCCCATCATACAATGAGCAGTTCTTC,CASSEPPSYNEQFF
TRBV15,TRBJ2-4,-,TRBD1,TGTGCCACCAGCAGAGGAGGGGGCTTAGCCAAAAACATTCAGTACTTC,CATSRGGGLAKNIQYF
TRBV5-1,TRBJ1-1,-,-,TGCGCCAGCAGCTTCGGGGTTAGGAAGGAGACTGAAGCTTTCTTT,CASSFGVRKETEAFF
TRBV29-1,TRBJ1-2,-,-,TGCAGCACAGGTACCTACACCTTC,CSTGTYTF
TRBV7-9,TRBJ1-3,-,TRBD1,TGTGCCAGCAGTGGACAGGGGGGAAACACCATATATTTT,CASSGQGGNTIYF
TRBV6-1,TRBJ2-1,-,TRBD2,TGTGCCAGCAGTGAATTGGTAGCGGGAGAAGGTGAGCAGTTCTTC,CASSELVAGEGEQFF
TRBV27,TRBJ2-3,once,TRBD2,TGTGCCAGCAGTCACCTGGCGGGGGGCCGTCCAGATACGCAGTATTTT,CASSHLAGGRPDTQYF
TRBV3-1/TRBV3-2,TRBJ1-6,-,TRBD1,TGTGCCAGCAGCCATCCGGGACAGGGTTTTTCACCCCTCCACTTT,CASSHPGQGFSPLHF
TRBV7-9,TRBJ1-6,-,TRBD1,TGTGCCAGTGGGACAGGGGAATCACCCCTCCACTTT,CASGTGESPLHF
TRBV29-1,TRBJ1-2,-,TRBD1,TGCAGCACCGGGACGACAGGGGAAGGCTATGGCTACACCTTC,CSTGTTGEGYGYTF
TRBV11-2,TRBJ2-7,-,-,TGTGCCAGCAGCTTAGGACTAGCCTACGAGCAGTACTTC,CASSLGLAYEQYF